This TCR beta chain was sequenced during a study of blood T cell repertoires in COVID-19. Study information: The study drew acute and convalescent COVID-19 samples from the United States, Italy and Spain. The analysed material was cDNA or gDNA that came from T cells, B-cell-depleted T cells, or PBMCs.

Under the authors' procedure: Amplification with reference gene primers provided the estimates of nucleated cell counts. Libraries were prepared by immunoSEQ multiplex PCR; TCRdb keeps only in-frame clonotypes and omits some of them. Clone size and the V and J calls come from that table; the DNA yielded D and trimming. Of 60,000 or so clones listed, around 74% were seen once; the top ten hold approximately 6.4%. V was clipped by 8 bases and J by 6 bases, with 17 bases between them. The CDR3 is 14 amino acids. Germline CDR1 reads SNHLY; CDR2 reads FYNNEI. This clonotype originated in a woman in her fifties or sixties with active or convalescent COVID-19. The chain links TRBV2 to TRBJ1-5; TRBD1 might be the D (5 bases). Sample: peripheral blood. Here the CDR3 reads CASGGRGMGQPQHF. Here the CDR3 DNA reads TGTGCCAGCGGGGGGAGGGGAATGGGTCAGCCCCAGCATTTT. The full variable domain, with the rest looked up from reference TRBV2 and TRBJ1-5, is EPEVTQTPSHQVTQMGQEVILRCVPISNHLYFYWYRQILGQKVEFLVSFYNNEISEKSEIFDDQFSVERPDGSNFTLKIRSTKLEDSAMYFCASGGRGMGQPQHFGDGTRLSIL.